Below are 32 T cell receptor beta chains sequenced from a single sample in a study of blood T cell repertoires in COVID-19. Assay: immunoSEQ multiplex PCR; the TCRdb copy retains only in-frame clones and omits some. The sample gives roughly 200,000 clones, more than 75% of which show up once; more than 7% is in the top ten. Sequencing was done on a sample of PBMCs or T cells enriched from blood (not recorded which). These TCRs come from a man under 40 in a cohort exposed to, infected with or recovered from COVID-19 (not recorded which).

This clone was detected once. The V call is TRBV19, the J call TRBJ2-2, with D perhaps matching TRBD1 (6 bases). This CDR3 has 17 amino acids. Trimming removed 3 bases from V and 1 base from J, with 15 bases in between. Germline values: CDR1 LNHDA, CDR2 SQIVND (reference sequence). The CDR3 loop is CASSIAGDPVNTGELFF. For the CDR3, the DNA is TGTGCCAGTAGTATCGCAGGGGACCCCGTGAACACCGGGGAGCTGTTTTTT.

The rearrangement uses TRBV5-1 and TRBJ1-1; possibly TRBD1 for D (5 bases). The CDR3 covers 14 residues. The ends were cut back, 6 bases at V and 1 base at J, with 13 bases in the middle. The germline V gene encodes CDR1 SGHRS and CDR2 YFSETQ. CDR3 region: CASTLSTGNTEAFF. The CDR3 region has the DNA TGCGCCAGCACCCTATCAACAGGGAACACTGAAGCTTTCTTT.

The CDR3 loop reads CASSHSTGSYEQYF. In DNA form, the CDR3 reads TGCGCCAGCAGTCATTCGACAGGGTCCTACGAGCAGTACTTC. The rearrangement links TRBV4-1 to TRBJ2-7; 7 positions match TRBD1. The CDR3 contains 14 residues. J lost 1 base, V lost 6 bases, and 6 bases had no gene match. Per germline, CDR1 MGHRA and CDR2 YSYEKL.

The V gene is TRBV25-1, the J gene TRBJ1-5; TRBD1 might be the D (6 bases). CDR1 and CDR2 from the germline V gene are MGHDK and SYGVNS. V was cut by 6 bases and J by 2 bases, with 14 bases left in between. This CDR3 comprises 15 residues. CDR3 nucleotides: TGTGCCAGCAGCCCCAGGGGCGGCGGCAATCAGCCCCAGCATTTT. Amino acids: CASSPRGGGNQPQHF. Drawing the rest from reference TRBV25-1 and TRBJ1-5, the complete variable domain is EADIYQTPRYLVIGTGKKITLECSQTMGHDKMYWYQQDPGMELHLIHYSYGVNSTEKGDLSSESTVSRIRTEHFPLTLESARPSHTSQYLCASSPRGGGNQPQHFGDGTRLSIL.

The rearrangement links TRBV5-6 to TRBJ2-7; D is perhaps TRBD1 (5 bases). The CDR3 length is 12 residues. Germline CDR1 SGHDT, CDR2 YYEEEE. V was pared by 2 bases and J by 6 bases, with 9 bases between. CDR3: CASSFRVGEQYF. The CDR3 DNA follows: TGTGCCAGCAGCTTCAGGGTCGGCGAGCAGTACTTC.

This CDR3 reads CASSTEDRELFF. For the CDR3, the DNA is TGCGCCAGCAGCACAGAGGACAGGGAACTGTTTTTT. The chain couples TRBV5-1 to TRBJ1-4, with 8 bases that match TRBD1. Germline V lookup: CDR1 SGHRS, CDR2 YFSETQ. This CDR3 is 12 amino acids long. V gave up 4 bases and J gave up 12 bases; unmatched junction bases: 5.

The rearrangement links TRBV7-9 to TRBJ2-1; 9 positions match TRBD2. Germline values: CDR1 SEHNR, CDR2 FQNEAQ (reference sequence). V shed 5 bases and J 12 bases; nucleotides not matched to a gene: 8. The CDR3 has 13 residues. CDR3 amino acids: CASSPRTSVLQFF. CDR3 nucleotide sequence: TGTGCCAGCAGCCCGCGGACTAGCGTGTTGCAGTTCTTC.

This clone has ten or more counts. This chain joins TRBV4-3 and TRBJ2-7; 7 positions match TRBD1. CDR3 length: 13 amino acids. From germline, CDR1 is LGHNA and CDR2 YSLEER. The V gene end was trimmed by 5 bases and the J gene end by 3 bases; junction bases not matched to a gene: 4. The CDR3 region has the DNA TGCGCCAGCAGCTGCCGGGACAGCTACGAGCAGTACTTC. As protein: CASSCRDSYEQYF.

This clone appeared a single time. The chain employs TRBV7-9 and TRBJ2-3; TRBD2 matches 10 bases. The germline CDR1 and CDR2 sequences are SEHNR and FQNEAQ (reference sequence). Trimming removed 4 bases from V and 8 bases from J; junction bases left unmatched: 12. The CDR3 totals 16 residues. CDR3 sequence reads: CASSYKQREGRITQYF. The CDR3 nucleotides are TGTGCCAGCAGCTATAAACAGCGGGAGGGCCGTATTACGCAGTATTTT.

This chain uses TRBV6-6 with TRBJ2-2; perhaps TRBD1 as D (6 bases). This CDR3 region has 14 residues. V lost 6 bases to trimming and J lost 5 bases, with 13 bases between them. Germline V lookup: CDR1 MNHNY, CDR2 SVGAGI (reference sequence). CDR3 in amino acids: CASRTGQQTGELFF. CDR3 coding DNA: TGTGCCAGCAGGACGGGACAACAAACCGGGGAGCTGTTTTTT.

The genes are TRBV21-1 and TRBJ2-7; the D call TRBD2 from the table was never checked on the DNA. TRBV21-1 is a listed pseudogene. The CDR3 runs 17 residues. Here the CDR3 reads CASSKVWSGSCTYEQYF. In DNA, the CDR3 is TGTGCCAGCAGCAAAGTCTGGAGCGGGAGCTGCACCTACGAGCAGTACTTC.

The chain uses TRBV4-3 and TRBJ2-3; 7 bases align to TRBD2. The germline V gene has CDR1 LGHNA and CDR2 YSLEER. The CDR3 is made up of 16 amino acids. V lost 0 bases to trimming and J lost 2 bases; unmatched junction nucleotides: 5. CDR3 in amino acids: CASSQDGLADTDTQYF. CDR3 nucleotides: TGCGCCAGCAGCCAAGATGGGCTAGCGGACACAGATACGCAGTATTTT.

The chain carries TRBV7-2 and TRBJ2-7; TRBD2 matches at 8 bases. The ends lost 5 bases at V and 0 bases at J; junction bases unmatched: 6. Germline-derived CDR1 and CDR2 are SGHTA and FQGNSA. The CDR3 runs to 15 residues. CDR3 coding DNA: TGTGCCAGCAGCACGGGACTAGTTATCTCCTACGAGCAGTACTTC. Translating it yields CASSTGLVISYEQYF.

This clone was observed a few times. The CDR3 sequence is CASSPSRGVAFF. DNA of the CDR3: TGTGCCAGCAGCCCTTCCCGGGGGGTGGCTTTCTTT. The genes are TRBV7-2 and TRBJ1-1, with a weak D call TRBD1 (5 bases). The germline CDR1 and CDR2 sequences are SGHTA and FQGNSA. Between the trimmed V and J ends, which lost 5 bases and 11 bases, there was a span of 15 bases. The CDR3 sequence is 12 residues long.

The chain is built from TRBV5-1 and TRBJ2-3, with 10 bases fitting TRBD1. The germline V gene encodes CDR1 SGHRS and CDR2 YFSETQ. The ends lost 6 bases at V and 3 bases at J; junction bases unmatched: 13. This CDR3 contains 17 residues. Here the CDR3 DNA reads TGCGCCAGCACCTTATCGAGACAGGGGGCGAGGACAGATACGCAGTATTTT. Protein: CASTLSRQGARTDTQYF.

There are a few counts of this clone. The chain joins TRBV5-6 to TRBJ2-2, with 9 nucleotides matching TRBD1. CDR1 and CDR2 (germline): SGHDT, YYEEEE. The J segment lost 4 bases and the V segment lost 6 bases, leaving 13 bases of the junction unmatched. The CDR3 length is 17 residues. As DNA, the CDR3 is TGTGCCAGCACCCTAGAACAGGGGGCGGGCGGCACCGGGGAGCTGTTTTTT. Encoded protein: CASTLEQGAGGTGELFF. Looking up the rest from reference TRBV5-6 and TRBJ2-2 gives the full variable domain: DAGVTQSPTHLIKTRGQQVTLRCSPKSGHDTVSWYQQALGQGPQFIFQYYEEEERQRGNFPDRFSGHQFPNYSSELNVNALLLGDSALYLCASTLEQGAGGTGELFFGEGSRLTVL.

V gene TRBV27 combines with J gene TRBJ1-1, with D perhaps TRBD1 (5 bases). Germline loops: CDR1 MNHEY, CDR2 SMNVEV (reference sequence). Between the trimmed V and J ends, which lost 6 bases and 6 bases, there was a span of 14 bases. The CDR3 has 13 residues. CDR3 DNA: TGTGCCAGCAGCTCTAACCTGACAGCTGAAGCTTTCTTT. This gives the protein CASSSNLTAEAFF.

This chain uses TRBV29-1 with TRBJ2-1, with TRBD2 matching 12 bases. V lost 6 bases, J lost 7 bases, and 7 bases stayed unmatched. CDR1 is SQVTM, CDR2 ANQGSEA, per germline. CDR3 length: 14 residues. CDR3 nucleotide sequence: TGCAGCGTCCACTTAGGACTAGCGGGAAATGAGCAGTTCTTC. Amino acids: CSVHLGLAGNEQFF.

The CDR3 loop reads CASSQDLNRGHEQYF. The CDR3 DNA sequence: TGTGCCAGCAGCCAAGATCTTAACAGGGGGCACGAGCAGTACTTC. The gene calls are TRBV14 and TRBJ2-7, with TRBD1 identical over 9 bases. The CDR3 contains 15 residues. V lost 0 bases, J lost 5 bases, and 5 bases stayed unmatched. CDR1 and CDR2 from the germline V gene are SGHDN and FVKESK.

CDR3 bases: TGTGCCAGCAGCTTGGCGGACAGGTATGGATCGGGAGAGCAGTACTTC. It yields the protein CASSLADRYGSGEQYF. The chain couples TRBV5-8 to TRBJ2-7; 7 bases line up with TRBD1. Germline loops: CDR1 SGHTS, CDR2 YDEGEE. The CDR3 spans 16 residues. The J segment lost 7 bases and the V segment lost 0 bases, leaving 13 bases of the junction unmatched.

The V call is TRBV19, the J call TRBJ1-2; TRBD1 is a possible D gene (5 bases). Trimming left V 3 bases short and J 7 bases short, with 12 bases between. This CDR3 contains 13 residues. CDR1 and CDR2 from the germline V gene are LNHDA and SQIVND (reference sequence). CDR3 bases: TGTGCCAGTAGTATCGACAGTTACCTTGGCTACACCTTC. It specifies CASSIDSYLGYTF. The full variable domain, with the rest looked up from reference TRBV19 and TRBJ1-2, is DGGITQSPKYLFRKEGQNVTLSCEQNLNHDAMYWYRQDPGQGLRLIYYSQIVNDFQKGDIAEGYSVSREKKESFPLTVTSAQKNPTAFYLCASSIDSYLGYTFGSGTRLTVV.

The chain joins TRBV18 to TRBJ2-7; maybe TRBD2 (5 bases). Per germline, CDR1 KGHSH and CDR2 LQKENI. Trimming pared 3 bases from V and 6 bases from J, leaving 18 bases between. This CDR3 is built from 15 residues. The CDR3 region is CASSPQTGKGAEQYF. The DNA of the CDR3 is TGTGCCAGCTCACCTCAGACCGGGAAAGGCGCCGAGCAGTACTTC.

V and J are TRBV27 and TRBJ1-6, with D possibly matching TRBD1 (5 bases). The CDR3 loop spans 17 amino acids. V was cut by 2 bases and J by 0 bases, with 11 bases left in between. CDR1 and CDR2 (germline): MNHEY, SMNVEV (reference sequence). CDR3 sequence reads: CASSLGGASSYNSPLHF. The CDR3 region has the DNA TGTGCCAGCAGTTTAGGAGGGGCCAGCTCCTATAATTCACCCCTCCACTTT.

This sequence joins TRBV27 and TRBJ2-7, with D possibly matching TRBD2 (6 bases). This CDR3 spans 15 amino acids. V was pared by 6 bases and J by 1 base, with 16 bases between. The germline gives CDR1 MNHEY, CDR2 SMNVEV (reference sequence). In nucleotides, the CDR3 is TGTGCCAGCAGCCCCACCGGAGGGACTTCCTACGAGCAGTACTTC. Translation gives CASSPTGGTSYEQYF.

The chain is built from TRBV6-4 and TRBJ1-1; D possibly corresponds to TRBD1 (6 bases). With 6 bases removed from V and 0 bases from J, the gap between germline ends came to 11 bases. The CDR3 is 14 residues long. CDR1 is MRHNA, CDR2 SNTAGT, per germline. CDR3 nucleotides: TGTGCCAGCAGACGGGACATCATGAACACTGAAGCTTTCTTT. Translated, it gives CASRRDIMNTEAFF.

This CDR3 is CATTSSVGDTQYF. CDR3 sequence (DNA): TGTGCCACCACTTCGTCGGTCGGAGATACGCAGTATTTT. The chain couples TRBV24-1 to TRBJ2-3; D remains unclear. Trimming took 8 bases from V and 5 from J, leaving 13 bases between them. The V gene's germline CDR1 is KGHDR and CDR2 SFDVKD. There are 13 residues in the CDR3.

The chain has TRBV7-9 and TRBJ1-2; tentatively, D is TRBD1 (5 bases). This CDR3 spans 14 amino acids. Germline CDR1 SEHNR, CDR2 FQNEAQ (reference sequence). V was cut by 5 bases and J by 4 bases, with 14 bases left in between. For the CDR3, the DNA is TGTGCCAGCAGCCGAAGGACAAGAGGCTATGGCTACACCTTC. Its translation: CASSRRTRGYGYTF.

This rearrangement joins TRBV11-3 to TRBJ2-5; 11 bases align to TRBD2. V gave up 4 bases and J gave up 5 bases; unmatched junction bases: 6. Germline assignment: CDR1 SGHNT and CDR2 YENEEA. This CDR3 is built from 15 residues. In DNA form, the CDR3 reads TGTGCCAGCAGCTACACTAGCGGGAGTTCTGAGACCCAGTACTTC. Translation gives CASSYTSGSSETQYF.

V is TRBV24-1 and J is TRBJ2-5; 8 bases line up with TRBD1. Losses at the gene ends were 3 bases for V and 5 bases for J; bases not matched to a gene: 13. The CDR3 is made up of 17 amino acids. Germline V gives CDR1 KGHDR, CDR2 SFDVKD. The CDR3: CATSDLDRAGNIETQYF. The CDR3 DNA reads TGTGCCACCAGTGATCTGGACAGGGCTGGCAATATTGAGACCCAGTACTTC.

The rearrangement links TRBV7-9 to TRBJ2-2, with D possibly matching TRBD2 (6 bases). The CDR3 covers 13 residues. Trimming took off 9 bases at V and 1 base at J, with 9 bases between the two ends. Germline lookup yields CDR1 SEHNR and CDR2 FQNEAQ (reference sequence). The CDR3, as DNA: TGTGCCAGTCAGGAGGGGAACACCGGGGAGCTGTTTTTT. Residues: CASQEGNTGELFF.

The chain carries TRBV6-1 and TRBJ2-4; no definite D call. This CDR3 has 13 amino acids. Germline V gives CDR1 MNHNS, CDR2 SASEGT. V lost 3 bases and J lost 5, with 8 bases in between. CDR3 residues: CASSEYQENIQYF. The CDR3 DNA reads TGTGCCAGCAGTGAGTATCAGGAAAACATTCAGTACTTC.

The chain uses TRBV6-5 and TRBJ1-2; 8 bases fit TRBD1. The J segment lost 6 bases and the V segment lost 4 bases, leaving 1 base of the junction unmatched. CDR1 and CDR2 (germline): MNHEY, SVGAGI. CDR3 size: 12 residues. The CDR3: CASSWDRNGYTF. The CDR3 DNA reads TGTGCCAGCAGTTGGGACAGGAATGGCTACACCTTC.